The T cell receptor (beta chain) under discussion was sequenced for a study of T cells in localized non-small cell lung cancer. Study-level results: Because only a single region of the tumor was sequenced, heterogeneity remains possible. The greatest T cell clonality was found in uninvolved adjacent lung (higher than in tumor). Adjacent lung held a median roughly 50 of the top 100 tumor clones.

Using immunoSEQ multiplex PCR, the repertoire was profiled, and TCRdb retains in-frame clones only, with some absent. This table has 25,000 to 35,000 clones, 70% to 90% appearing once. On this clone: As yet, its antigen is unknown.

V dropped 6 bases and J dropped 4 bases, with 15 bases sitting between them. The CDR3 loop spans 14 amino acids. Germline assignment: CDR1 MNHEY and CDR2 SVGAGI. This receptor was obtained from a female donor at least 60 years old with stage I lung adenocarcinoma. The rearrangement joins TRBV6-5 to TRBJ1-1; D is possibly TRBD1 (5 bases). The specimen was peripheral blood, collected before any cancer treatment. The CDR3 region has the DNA TGTGCCAGCAGCACTCTCTTGGGGGGCACTGAAGCTTTCTTT. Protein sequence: CASSTLLGGTEAFF.